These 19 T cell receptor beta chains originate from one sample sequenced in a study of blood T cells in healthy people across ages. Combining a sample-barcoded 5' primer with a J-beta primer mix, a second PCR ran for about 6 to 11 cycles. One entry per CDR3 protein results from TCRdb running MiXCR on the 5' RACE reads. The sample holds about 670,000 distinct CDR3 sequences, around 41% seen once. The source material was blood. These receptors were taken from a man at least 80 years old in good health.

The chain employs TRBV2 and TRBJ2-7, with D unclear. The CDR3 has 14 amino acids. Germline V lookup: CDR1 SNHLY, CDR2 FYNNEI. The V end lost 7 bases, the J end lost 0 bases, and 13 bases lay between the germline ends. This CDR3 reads CASIYGSNSYEQYF. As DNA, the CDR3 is TGTGCCAGCATTTACGGATCTAACTCCTACGAGCAGTACTTC.

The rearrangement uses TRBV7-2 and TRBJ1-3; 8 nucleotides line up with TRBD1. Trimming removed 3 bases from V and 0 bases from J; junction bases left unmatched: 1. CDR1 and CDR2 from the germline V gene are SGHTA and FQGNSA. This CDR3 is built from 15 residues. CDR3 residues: CASSFDRGSGNTIYF. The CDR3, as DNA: TGTGCCAGCAGCTTCGACAGGGGCTCTGGAAACACCATATATTTT.

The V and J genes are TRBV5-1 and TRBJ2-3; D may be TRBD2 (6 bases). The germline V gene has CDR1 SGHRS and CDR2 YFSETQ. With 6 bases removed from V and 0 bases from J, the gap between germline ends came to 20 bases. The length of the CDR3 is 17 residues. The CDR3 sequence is CASTPSPYGTSTDTQYF. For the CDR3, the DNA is TGCGCCAGCACCCCCTCCCCCTACGGGACTAGCACAGATACGCAGTATTTT. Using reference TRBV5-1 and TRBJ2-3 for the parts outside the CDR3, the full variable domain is KAGVTQTPRYLIKTRGQQVTLSCSPISGHRSVSWYQQTPGQGLQFLFEYFSETQRNKGNFPGRFSGRQFSNSRSEMNVSTLELGDSALYLCASTPSPYGTSTDTQYFGPGTRLTVL.

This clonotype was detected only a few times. CDR3 sequence: CSARAFQRSSYEQYF. In nucleotides, the CDR3 is TGCAGTGCTAGAGCTTTCCAGAGGAGCTCCTACGAGCAGTACTTC. The V gene is TRBV20-1, the J gene TRBJ2-7; no reliable D call. Germline CDR1 and CDR2: DFQATT and SNEGSKA (reference sequence). The CDR3 sequence is 15 residues long. The germline V and J ends were trimmed by 1 base and 0 bases, with 13 bases remaining between them.

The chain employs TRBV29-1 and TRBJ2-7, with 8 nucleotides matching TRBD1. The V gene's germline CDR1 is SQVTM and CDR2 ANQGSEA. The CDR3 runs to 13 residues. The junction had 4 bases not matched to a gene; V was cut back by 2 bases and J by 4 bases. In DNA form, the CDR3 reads TGCAGCGTTGAAAGGACAGGGTTTTACGAGCAGTACTTC. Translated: CSVERTGFYEQYF.

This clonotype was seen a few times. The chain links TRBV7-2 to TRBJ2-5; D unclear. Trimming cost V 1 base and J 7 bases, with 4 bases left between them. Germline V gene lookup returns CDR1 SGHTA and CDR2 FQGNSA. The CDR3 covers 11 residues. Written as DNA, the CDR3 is TGTGCCAGCAGCTTAGGCGTGACCCAGTACTTC. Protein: CASSLGVTQYF.

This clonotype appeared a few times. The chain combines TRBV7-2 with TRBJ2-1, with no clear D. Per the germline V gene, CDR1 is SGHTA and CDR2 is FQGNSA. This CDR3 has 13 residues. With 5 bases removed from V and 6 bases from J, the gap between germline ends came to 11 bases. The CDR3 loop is CASSLLGRNEQFF. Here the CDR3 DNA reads TGTGCCAGCAGCCTATTGGGCCGCAATGAGCAGTTCTTC. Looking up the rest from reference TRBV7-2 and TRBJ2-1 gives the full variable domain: GAGVSQSPSNKVTEKGKDVELRCDPISGHTALYWYRQSLGQGLEFLIYFQGNSAPDKSGLPSDRFSAERTGGSVSTLTIQRTQQEDSAVYLCASSLLGRNEQFFGPGTRLTVL.

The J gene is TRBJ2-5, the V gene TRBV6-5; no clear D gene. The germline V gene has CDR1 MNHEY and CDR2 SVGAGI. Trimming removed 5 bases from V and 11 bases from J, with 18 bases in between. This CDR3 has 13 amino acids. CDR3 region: CASSDRPSNEQYF. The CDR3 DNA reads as TGTGCCAGCAGTGACCGGCCCTCTAATGAGCAGTACTTC.

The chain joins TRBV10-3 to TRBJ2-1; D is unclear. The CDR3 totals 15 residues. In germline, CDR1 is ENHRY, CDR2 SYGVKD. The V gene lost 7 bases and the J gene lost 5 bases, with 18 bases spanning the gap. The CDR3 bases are TGTGCCATCACCAGAAACGACCTACAAAACAATGAGCAGTTCTTC. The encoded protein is CAITRNDLQNNEQFF.

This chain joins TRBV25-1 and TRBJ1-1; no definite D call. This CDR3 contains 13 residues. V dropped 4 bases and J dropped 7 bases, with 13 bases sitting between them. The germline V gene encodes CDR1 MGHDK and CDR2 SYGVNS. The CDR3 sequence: CASSGTGSGEAFF. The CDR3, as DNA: TGTGCCAGCAGTGGAACGGGGAGTGGTGAAGCTTTCTTT. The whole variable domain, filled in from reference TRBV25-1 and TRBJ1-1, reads EADIYQTPRYLVIGTGKKITLECSQTMGHDKMYWYQQDPGMELHLIHYSYGVNSTEKGDLSSESTVSRIRTEHFPLTLESARPSHTSQYLCASSGTGSGEAFFGQGTRLTVV.

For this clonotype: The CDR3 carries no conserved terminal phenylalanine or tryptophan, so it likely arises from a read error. This CDR3 is CASSSIPGQGARNEQFL. The DNA for the CDR3 is TGTGCCAGCAGCTCAATTCCGGGACAGGGGGCGAGGAATGAGCAGTTCTTA. The chain is built from TRBV7-3 and TRBJ2-1; TRBD1 matches 12 bases. The germline V gene has CDR1 SGHTA and CDR2 FQGTGA. With 4 bases clipped from V and 7 bases from J, the junction kept 11 bases outside the gene matches. The CDR3 consists of 17 residues.

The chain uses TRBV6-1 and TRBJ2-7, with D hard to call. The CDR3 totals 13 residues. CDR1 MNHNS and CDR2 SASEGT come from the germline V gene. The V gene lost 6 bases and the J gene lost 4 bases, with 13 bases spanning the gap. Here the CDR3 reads CASRRSQTYEQYF. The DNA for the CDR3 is TGTGCCAGCAGGAGGAGCCAAACGTACGAGCAGTACTTC.

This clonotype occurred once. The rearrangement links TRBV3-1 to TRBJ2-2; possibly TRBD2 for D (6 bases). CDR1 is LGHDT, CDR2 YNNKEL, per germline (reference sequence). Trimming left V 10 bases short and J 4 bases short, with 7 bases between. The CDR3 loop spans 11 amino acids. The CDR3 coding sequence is TGTGCCACCGGGGGCACCGGGGAGCTGTTTTTT. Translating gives CATGGTGELFF.

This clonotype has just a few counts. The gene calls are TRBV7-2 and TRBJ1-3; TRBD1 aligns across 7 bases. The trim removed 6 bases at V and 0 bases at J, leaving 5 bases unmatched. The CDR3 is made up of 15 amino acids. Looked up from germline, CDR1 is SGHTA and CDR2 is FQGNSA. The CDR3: CASSYGTDSGNTIYF. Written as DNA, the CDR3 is TGTGCCAGCAGTTACGGGACAGACTCTGGAAACACCATATATTTT. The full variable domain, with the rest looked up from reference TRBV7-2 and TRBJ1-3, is GAGVSQSPSNKVTEKGKDVELRCDPISGHTALYWYRQSLGQGLEFLIYFQGNSAPDKSGLPSDRFSAERTGGSVSTLTIQRTQQEDSAVYLCASSYGTDSGNTIYFGEGSWLTVV.

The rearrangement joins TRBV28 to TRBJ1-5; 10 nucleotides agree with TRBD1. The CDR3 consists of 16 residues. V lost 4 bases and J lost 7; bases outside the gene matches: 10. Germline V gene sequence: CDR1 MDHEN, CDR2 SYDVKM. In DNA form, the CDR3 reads TGTGCCAGCAGTTCCCCCCCCGGGACAGGGGACCAGCCCCAGCATTTT. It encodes CASSSPPGTGDQPQHF.

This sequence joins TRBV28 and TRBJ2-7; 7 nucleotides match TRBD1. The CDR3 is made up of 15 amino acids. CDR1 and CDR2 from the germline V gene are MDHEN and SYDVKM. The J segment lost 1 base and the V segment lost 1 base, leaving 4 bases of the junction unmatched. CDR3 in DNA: TGTGCCAGCAGTTTATTGGGACAGATTTCCTACGAGCAGTACTTC. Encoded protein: CASSLLGQISYEQYF.

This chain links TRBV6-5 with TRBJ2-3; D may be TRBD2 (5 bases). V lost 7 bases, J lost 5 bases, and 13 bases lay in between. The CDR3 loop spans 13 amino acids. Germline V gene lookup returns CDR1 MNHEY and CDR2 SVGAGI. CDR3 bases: TGTGCCAGCACACGAGGGCGCGGAGATACGCAGTATTTT. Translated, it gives CASTRGRGDTQYF.

The CDR3 protein is CAGRLFAGTDTQYF. The CDR3 region has the DNA TGTGCCGGACGGTTGTTTGCTGGCACAGATACGCAGTATTTT. The rearrangement uses TRBV6-1 and TRBJ2-3, with D hard to call. There are 14 residues in the CDR3. Trimming took 11 bases from V and 1 from J, leaving 16 bases between them. Germline CDR1 and CDR2: MNHNS and SASEGT.

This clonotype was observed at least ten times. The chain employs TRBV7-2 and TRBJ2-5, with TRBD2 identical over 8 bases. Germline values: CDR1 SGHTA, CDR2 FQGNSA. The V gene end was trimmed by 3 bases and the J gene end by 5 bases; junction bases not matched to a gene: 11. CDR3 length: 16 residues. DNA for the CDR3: TGTGCCAGCAGCTTCTTTACCGGGACTAGTGAGGAGACCCAGTACTTC. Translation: CASSFFTGTSEETQYF. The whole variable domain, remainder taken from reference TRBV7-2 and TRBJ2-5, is GAGVSQSPSNKVTEKGKDVELRCDPISGHTALYWYRQSLGQGLEFLIYFQGNSAPDKSGLPSDRFSAERTGGSVSTLTIQRTQQEDSAVYLCASSFFTGTSEETQYFGPGTRLLVL.